Presented here are 22 T cell receptor beta chains from one specimen sequenced in a study of a mutant IDH1 vaccine in newly diagnosed glioma. Measured with immunoSEQ multiplex PCR; TCRdb has only the in-frame clones, and not every one. Of around 54,000 clones in the sample, 87% were seen once. Time point described: week 23, last vaccination. It was 300 ug of mutant IDH1 20-mer peptide that made up each vaccine dose, given with topical imiquimod. These receptors have no identified antigens. The input for sequencing was PBMCs, taken from a glioma patient whose treatment included an IDH1 peptide vaccine. All receptors come from a man aged 35-49 years with glioma.

The genes are TRBV27 and TRBJ2-7, with 7 nucleotides matching TRBD1. J was trimmed by 5 bases and V by 6 bases; bases with no gene match: 4. Germline V gene sequence: CDR1 MNHEY, CDR2 SMNVEV (reference sequence). The CDR3 sequence is 12 residues long. CDR3 nucleotide sequence: TGTGCCAGCAGCGACAGGGACCACGAGCAGTACTTC. The encoded protein is CASSDRDHEQYF.

The chain links TRBV27 to TRBJ1-4, with D unresolved. The length of the CDR3 is 14 residues. Per germline, CDR1 MNHEY and CDR2 SMNVEV (reference sequence). Trimming pared 0 bases from V and 10 bases from J, leaving 12 bases between. In DNA, the CDR3 is TGTGCCAGCAGTTTATCGTTTAAGGATGGAAAACTGTTTTTT. Translation gives CASSLSFKDGKLFF.

This clone occurred a few times. The chain is built from TRBV9 and TRBJ2-1; D ambiguous. V gave up 3 bases and J gave up 5 bases, with 18 bases separating them. This CDR3 has 16 amino acids. Germline loops: CDR1 SGDLS, CDR2 YYNGEE. CDR3 coding DNA: TGTGCCAGCAGCGGACGTAGGACCTTCCCCAACAATGAGCAGTTCTTC. It specifies CASSGRRTFPNNEQFF.

The genes are TRBV6-6 and TRBJ1-6; 7 nucleotides agree with TRBD1. Trimming cost V 6 bases and J 10 bases; bases outside gene matches: 9. Germline V CDR1 and CDR2: MNHNY, SVGAGI (reference sequence). This CDR3 is built from 14 residues. CDR3 sequence (DNA): TGTGCCAGCAGCCACGGGACAGTGGGCTCACCCCTCCACTTT. Residues: CASSHGTVGSPLHF.

The chain links TRBV11-2 to TRBJ1-1, with 7 bases that match TRBD1. The CDR3 spans 14 residues. V lost 5 bases and J lost 5; bases outside the gene matches: 8. Germline V CDR1 and CDR2: SGHAT, FQNNGV. CDR3 region: CASSPGGSRTEAFF. Written as DNA, the CDR3 is TGTGCCAGCAGCCCAGGGGGGTCTCGGACTGAAGCTTTCTTT. Looking up the rest from reference TRBV11-2 and TRBJ1-1 gives the full variable domain: EAGVAQSPRYKIIEKRQSVAFWCNPISGHATLYWYQQILGQGPKLLIQFQNNGVVDDSQLPKDRFSAERLKGVDSTLKIQPAKLEDSAVYLCASSPGGSRTEAFFGQGTRLTVV.

V usage is TRBV4-3 and J usage is TRBJ2-7, with TRBD2 identical over 10 bases. This CDR3 contains 15 residues. From germline, CDR1 is LGHNA and CDR2 YSLEER. V dropped 4 bases and J dropped 2; count of bases not matched to a gene: 5. The CDR3 DNA reads TGCGCCAGCAGCCGAGTAGCGGGAGGCCCCTACGAGCAGTACTTC. Protein: CASSRVAGGPYEQYF.

CDR3 sequence: CASRLGEWETQYF. The CDR3 coding sequence is TGTGCCAGCAGGCTCGGGGAGTGGGAGACCCAGTACTTC. The V call is TRBV2, the J call TRBJ2-5; tentative D call: TRBD2 (5 bases). The CDR3 loop spans 13 amino acids. Trimming took 6 bases from V and 5 from J, leaving 13 bases between them. Germline V lookup: CDR1 SNHLY, CDR2 FYNNEI.

This chain joins TRBV2 and TRBJ1-2; D may be TRBD1 (5 bases). Germline V lookup: CDR1 SNHLY, CDR2 FYNNEI. V lost 6 bases to trimming and J lost 7 bases, with 15 bases between them. The CDR3 extends over 13 amino acids. DNA of the CDR3: TGTGCCAGCAGCAACCCAGGGTATCGTGGCTACACCTTC. Its protein is CASSNPGYRGYTF.

The J gene is TRBJ2-1, the V gene TRBV5-1; 7 bases align to TRBD1. The V segment lost 5 bases and the J segment 5 bases; nucleotides outside the gene matches: 13. This CDR3 contains 16 residues. Looked up from germline, CDR1 is SGHRS and CDR2 is YFSETQ. Here the CDR3 reads CASRRETGSIHNEQFF. The CDR3 bases are TGCGCCAGCAGAAGAGAGACAGGGAGTATCCACAATGAGCAGTTCTTC.

The CDR3: CASSPLGGVGGEKLFF. Written as DNA, the CDR3 is TGCGCCAGCAGCCCTCTCGGAGGGGTAGGAGGGGAAAAACTGTTTTTT. The chain recombines TRBV4-1 with TRBJ1-4; TRBD1 might be the D (5 bases). The CDR3 consists of 16 residues. Looked up from germline, CDR1 is MGHRA and CDR2 is YSYEKL. Deletions cut 4 bases from V and 8 bases from J, with 20 bases between.

The rearrangement uses TRBV2 and TRBJ2-7; D is undetermined. The CDR3 has 11 residues. The V end was cut by 5 bases, the J end by 7 bases, with 9 bases between. From germline, CDR1 is SNHLY and CDR2 FYNNEI. The CDR3 reads CASSLAREQYF. CDR3 DNA: TGTGCCAGCAGTCTCGCTAGGGAGCAGTACTTC.

This chain uses TRBV2 with TRBJ2-7; maybe TRBD1 (5 bases). Deletions cut 3 bases from V and 1 base from J, with 10 bases between. The CDR3 spans 14 residues. From germline, CDR1 is SNHLY and CDR2 FYNNEI. The CDR3 DNA reads TGTGCCAGCAGTGACCCGCAGGGATCCTACGAGCAGTACTTC. This encodes CASSDPQGSYEQYF.

The V call is TRBV21-1, the J call TRBJ2-2; TRBD2, the table's D call, lacks a check against the DNA. TRBV21-1 is classified as a pseudogene. The CDR3 runs to 17 residues. This CDR3 reads CASSKRRSRSLGGELFF. The DNA for the CDR3 is TGTGCCAGCAGCAAAAGGCGAAGTAGGAGCCTTGGCGGGGAGCTGTTTTTT.

The V gene is TRBV7-9, the J gene TRBJ2-5; the D gene is possibly TRBD1 (7 bases). V lost 5 bases, J lost 1 base, and 11 bases lay in between. The germline V gene has CDR1 SEHNR and CDR2 FQNEAQ (reference sequence). The CDR3 is made up of 14 amino acids. CDR3 in amino acids: CASSAGGIQETQYF. The CDR3 region has the DNA TGTGCCAGCAGCGCAGGGGGGATCCAAGAGACCCAGTACTTC.

V usage is TRBV29-1 and J usage is TRBJ2-5; a weak D match, TRBD2 (6 bases). The germline V gene encodes CDR1 SQVTM and CDR2 ANQGSEA. The CDR3 length is 14 residues. The V end was cut by 4 bases, the J end by 0 bases, with 12 bases between. The CDR3 here is CSVVGWGDQETQYF. CDR3 coding DNA: TGCAGCGTTGTGGGATGGGGGGACCAAGAGACCCAGTACTTC.

The chain has TRBV25-1 and TRBJ2-5; D remains ambiguous. The CDR3 is 14 amino acids. The V end lost 2 bases, the J end lost 5 bases, and 12 bases lay between the germline ends. Germline loops: CDR1 MGHDK, CDR2 SYGVNS. CDR3 in DNA: TGTGCCAGCAGTGAAGTTGGGAACCGGGAGACCCAGTACTTC. Amino acids: CASSEVGNRETQYF.

V and J are TRBV4-1 and TRBJ2-5, with 8 bases identical to TRBD1. The V and J ends lost 3 bases and 6 bases, in that order; junction bases with no gene match: 3. CDR3 length equals 13 residues. Germline V CDR1 and CDR2: MGHRA, YSYEKL. Written as DNA, the CDR3 is TGCGCCAGCAGCCAGGACAGGGATAAGACCCAGTACTTC. Encoded protein: CASSQDRDKTQYF.

This clone was detected only a few times. Other DNA variants within this sample encode the same CDR3. Here the CDR3 DNA reads TGTGCCAGCAGTTTAGTGAGAGGGAATCAGCCCCAGCATTTT. This translates into CASSLVRGNQPQHF. This rearrangement joins TRBV28 to TRBJ1-5, with unresolved D. The CDR3 covers 14 residues. The germline V gene has CDR1 MDHEN and CDR2 SYDVKM. Trimming took off 2 bases at V and 4 bases at J, with 9 bases between the two ends.

The chain couples TRBV27 to TRBJ1-2, with D unresolved. CDR3 length: 15 residues. The V and J ends lost 4 bases and 5 bases respectively, with 17 bases between them. Germline loops: CDR1 MNHEY, CDR2 SMNVEV (reference sequence). In nucleotides, the CDR3 is TGTGCCAGCAGTTCGGGCAGCAGCTTAGGATATGGCTACACCTTC. Its translation is CASSSGSSLGYGYTF.

The chain has TRBV4-1 and TRBJ2-5; a possible D gene is TRBD1 (7 bases). This CDR3 spans 15 amino acids. Trimming removed 4 bases from V and 5 bases from J, with 17 bases in between. Germline CDR1 MGHRA, CDR2 YSYEKL. CDR3 sequence (DNA): TGCGCCAGCAGCCGAACCAGGGGGGTAGGGGAGACCCAGTACTTC. Translation: CASSRTRGVGETQYF.

The chain joins TRBV6-1 to TRBJ1-1; TRBD1 agrees at 9 bases. CDR3 length: 12 residues. V gave up 6 bases and J gave up 8 bases; unmatched junction bases: 4. CDR1 and CDR2 (germline): MNHNS, SASEGT. The CDR3 here is CASRTGTGEAFF. CDR3 bases: TGTGCCAGCAGAACCGGGACAGGGGAAGCTTTCTTT.

This clone was observed a few times. The chain is built from TRBV7-9 and TRBJ2-7, with a tentative D call TRBD1 (8 bases). V lost 5 bases to trimming and J lost 4 bases, with 15 bases between them. Germline loops: CDR1 SEHNR, CDR2 FQNEAQ (reference sequence). This CDR3 comprises 14 residues. The CDR3 protein is CASSSTGGGYEQYF. CDR3 DNA: TGTGCCAGCAGCAGCACAGGGGGGGGTTACGAGCAGTACTTC.